This T cell receptor beta chain was captured in a study of T cell repertoires in cytomegalovirus infection. Study-wide background: Indications came from public TCR beta signatures; they pointed to CMV infection and to a matching HLA type.

Study results and limitations: Carriage of CMV together with the relevant HLA was identifiable through cumulative public TCR beta family frequency. The ex vivo response was dominated by HLA-C-restricted CMV-specific TCR beta clonotypes.

In its sample, this clonotype was seen a few times. What it binds is not known. TCRdb reanalysed the reads using MiXCR and keeps one entry per CDR3 protein. Here the sample spans tens of thousands of distinct CDR3 sequences, 3% to 4% being singletons. What was sequenced was PBMCs. The clonotype originates from a human donor in good health (CMV status not recorded). Some clones in this sample may be carry-over from other donors' samples.

In DNA, the CDR3 is TGTGCCAGCAGTTTAAGCGGGGGGAGAGAGACCCAGTACTTC. Its translation: CASSLSGGRETQYF. The V and J genes are TRBV28 and TRBJ2-5; TRBD2 matches at 9 bases. Per germline, CDR1 MDHEN and CDR2 SYDVKM. V was pared by 2 bases and J by 4 bases, with 2 bases of the junction left unmatched. The CDR3 is 14 residues long.